Detailed here is one T cell receptor (beta chain). The record originates from a study of blood T cell repertoires in COVID-19. Study background: Spain, Italy and the United States supplied samples that represented acute and convalescent COVID-19. T cells, B-cell-depleted T cells, or PBMCs provided the cDNA or gDNA that served as material.

The CDR3 contains 15 residues. The V gene's germline CDR1 is MNHNY and CDR2 SVGAGI (reference sequence). Unmatched junction bases numbered 8, after V lost 5 bases and J lost 8 bases. As originally analysed: It was from reference gene primer amplification that nucleated cell counts were estimated. This table comes from immunoSEQ multiplex PCR, and its TCRdb copy is limited to in-frame clones, with some not included. The DNA was the basis for D and trimming; V, J and clone size are from that table. The table lists under 70,000 clones, 80% to 90% of them singletons. The source of this sequence is a woman aged 18-29 years with acute or convalescent COVID-19. This chain joins TRBV6-6 and TRBJ2-2, with 10 bases lining up with TRBD1. Sequenced: peripheral blood. The CDR3 DNA is TGTGCCAGCAGTGGAAACGGACAGGGGGTAGGGGAGCTGTTTTTT. Amino acid sequence: CASSGNGQGVGELFF.